This T cell receptor (beta chain) stems from a study of T cells in Graves' hyperthyroidism and ophthalmopathy. Overall study context: Peripheral blood was collected at initial diagnosis, before any treatment.

Findings and limits, study-wide: Ophthalmopathy onset followed model prediction by a median about 6.9 months.

Out of over 7.5 ml of fresh peripheral blood came the PBMCs. This clonotype was seen repeatedly, ten times or more. Its specificity is not known. What was amplified from RNA transcripts were TCR beta CDR3 regions. The primer set for the first-round RT-PCR of the TCR CDR3 was HTBI. TCRdb re-derived calls from the multiplex PCR reads in MiXCR, one entry per CDR3 protein. This sample carries approximately 870,000 distinct CDR3 sequences, roughly 40% of them seen once, and the ten largest clones take more than 7%. Specimen: blood. This TCR derives from a man aged 18 to 29 with Graves' hyperthyroidism.

The CDR3 loop is CASSPRPQGLELFF. CDR3 in DNA: TGTGCCAGCAGCCCCCGCCCACAGGGTCTCGAACTGTTTTTT. The chain employs TRBV7-9 and TRBJ1-4, with D perhaps matching TRBD1 (6 bases). Trimming cost V 5 bases and J 12 bases, with 19 bases left between them. CDR3 length equals 14 residues. Germline V gene lookup returns CDR1 SEHNR and CDR2 FQNEAQ (reference sequence).